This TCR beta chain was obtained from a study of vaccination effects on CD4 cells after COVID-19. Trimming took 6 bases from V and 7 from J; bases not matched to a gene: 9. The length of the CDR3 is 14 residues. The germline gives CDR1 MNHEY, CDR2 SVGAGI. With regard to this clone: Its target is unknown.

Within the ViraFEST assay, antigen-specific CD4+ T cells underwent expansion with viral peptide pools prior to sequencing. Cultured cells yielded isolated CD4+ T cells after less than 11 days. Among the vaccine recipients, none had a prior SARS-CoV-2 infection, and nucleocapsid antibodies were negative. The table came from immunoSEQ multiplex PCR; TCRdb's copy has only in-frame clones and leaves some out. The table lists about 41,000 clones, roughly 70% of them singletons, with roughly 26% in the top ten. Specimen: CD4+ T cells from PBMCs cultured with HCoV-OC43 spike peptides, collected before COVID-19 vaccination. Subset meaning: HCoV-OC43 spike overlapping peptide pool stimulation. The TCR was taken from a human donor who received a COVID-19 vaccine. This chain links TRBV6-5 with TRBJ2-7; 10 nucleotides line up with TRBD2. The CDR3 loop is CASRVAGGMGEQYF. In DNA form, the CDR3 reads TGTGCCAGCAGGGTAGCGGGAGGAATGGGTGAGCAGTACTTC.